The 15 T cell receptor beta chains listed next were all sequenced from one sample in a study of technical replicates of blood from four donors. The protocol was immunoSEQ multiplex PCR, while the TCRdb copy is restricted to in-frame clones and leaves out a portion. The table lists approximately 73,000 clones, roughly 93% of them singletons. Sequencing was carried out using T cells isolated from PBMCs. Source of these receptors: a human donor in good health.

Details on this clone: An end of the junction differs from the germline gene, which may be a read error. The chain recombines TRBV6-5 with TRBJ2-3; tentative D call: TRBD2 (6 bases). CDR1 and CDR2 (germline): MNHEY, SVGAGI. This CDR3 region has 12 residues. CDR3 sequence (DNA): TGTGCCAGCAGTTTTAGCGGCCCAGGATTCTCTTTT. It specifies CASSFSGPGFSF.

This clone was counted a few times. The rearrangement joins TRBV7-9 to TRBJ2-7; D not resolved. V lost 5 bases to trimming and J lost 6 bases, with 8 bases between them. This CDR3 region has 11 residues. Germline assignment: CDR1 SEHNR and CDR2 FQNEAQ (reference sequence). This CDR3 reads CASSINSEQYF. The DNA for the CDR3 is TGTGCCAGCAGCATTAACTCCGAGCAGTACTTC.

In DNA form, the CDR3 reads TGCGCCAGCAGCTTGGTTGGTGCGGGAGTTCTCTCCTACGAGCAGTACTTC. Translated, it gives CASSLVGAGVLSYEQYF. This rearrangement joins TRBV5-1 to TRBJ2-7, with 7 bases aligning to TRBD2. CDR3 length equals 17 residues. Trimming removed 0 bases from V and 0 bases from J; junction bases left unmatched: 9. Germline V gene sequence: CDR1 SGHRS, CDR2 YFSETQ.

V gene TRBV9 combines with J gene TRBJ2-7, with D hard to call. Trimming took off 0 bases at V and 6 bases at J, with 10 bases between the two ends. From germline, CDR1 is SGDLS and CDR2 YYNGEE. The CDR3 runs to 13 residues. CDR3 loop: CASSVGGSGEQYF. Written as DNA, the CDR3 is TGTGCCAGCAGCGTAGGTGGGTCAGGCGAGCAGTACTTC.

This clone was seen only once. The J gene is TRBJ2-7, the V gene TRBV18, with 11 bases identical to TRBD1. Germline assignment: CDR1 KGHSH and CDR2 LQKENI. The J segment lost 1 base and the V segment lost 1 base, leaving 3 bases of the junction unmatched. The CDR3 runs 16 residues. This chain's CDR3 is CASSPRGQGDSYEQYF. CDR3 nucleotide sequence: TGTGCCAGCTCACCACGGGGACAGGGGGATTCCTACGAGCAGTACTTC.

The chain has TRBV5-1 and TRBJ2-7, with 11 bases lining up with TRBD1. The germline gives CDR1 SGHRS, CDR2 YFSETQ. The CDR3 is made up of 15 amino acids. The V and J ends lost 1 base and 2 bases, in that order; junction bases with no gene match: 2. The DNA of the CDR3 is TGCGCCAGCAGCTTGCGGACAGGGGGCCCCTACGAGCAGTACTTC. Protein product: CASSLRTGGPYEQYF.

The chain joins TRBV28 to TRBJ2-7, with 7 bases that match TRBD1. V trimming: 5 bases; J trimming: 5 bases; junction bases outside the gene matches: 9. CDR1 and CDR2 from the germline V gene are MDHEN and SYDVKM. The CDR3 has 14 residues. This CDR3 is CASSKGDREDEQYF. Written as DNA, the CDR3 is TGTGCCAGCAGTAAAGGGGACAGAGAAGACGAGCAGTACTTC.

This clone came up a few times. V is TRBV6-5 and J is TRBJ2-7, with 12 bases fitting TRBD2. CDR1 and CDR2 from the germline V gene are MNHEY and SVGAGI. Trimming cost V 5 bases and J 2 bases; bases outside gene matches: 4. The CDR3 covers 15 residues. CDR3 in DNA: TGTGCCAGCAGTCCTAGCGGGGGGGCCCCCTACGAGCAGTACTTC. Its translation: CASSPSGGAPYEQYF.

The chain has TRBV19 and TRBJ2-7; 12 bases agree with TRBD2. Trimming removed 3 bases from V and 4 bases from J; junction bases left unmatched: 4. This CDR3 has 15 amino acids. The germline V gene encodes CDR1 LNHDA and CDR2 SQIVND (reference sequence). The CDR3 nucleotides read TGTGCCAGTAGTATGACTAGCGGGAGCAGTTACGAGCAGTACTTC. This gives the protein CASSMTSGSSYEQYF.

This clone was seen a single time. CDR3 protein: CASSIGYEAFF. The CDR3 DNA reads TGTGCCAGTAGTATAGGTTATGAAGCTTTCTTT. V and J are TRBV19 and TRBJ1-1; D unclear. Germline CDR1 and CDR2: LNHDA and SQIVND (reference sequence). Trimming cost V 1 base and J 7 bases, with 4 bases left between them. CDR3 size: 11 residues.

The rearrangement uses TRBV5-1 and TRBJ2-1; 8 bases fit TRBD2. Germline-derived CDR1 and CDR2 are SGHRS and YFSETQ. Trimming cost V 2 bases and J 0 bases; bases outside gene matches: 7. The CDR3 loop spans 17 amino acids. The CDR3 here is CASSFIREGSSYNEQFF. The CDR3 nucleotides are TGCGCCAGCAGCTTCATACGGGAGGGAAGCTCCTACAATGAGCAGTTCTTC.

The CDR3 reads CASTRGISDYEQYF. CDR3 DNA sequence: TGTGCCAGCACCCGGGGAATTTCGGACTACGAGCAGTACTTC. V is TRBV28 and J is TRBJ2-7; D perhaps matches TRBD2 (5 bases). Germline loops: CDR1 MDHEN, CDR2 SYDVKM. Trimming shortened V by 7 bases and J by 3 bases, and 16 bases separated the two germline ends. The CDR3 sequence is 14 residues long. The full variable domain, with the rest looked up from reference TRBV28 and TRBJ2-7, is DVKVTQSSRYLVKRTGEKVFLECVQDMDHENMFWYRQDPGLGLRLIYFSYDVKMKEKGDIPEGYSVSREKKERFSLILESASTNQTSMYLCASTRGISDYEQYFGPGTRLTVT.

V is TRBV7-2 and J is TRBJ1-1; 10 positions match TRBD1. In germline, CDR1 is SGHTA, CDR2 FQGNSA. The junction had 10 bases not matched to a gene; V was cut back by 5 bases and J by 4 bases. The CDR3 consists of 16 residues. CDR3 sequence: CASSARDRGMVTEAFF. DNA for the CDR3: TGTGCCAGCAGCGCACGGGACAGGGGTATGGTCACTGAAGCTTTCTTT.

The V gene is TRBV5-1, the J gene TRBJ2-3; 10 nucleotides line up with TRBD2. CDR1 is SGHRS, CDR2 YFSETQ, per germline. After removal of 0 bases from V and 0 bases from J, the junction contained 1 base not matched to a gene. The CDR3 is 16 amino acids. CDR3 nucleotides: TGCGCCAGCAGCTTGGCGACTAGCGGGAGCACAGATACGCAGTATTTT. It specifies CASSLATSGSTDTQYF.

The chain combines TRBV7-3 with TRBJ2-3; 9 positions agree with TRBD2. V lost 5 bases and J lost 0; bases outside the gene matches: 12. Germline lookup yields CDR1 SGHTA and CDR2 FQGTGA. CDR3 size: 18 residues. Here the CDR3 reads CASSLGSVAGASTDTQYF. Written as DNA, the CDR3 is TGTGCCAGCAGCCTGGGGTCCGTAGCGGGGGCTAGCACAGATACGCAGTATTTT.